Below, one T cell receptor (beta chain) is given with its context. What it binds is unknown. Losses at the gene ends were 11 bases for V and 6 bases for J; bases not matched to a gene: 7. The germline gives CDR1 SEHNR, CDR2 FQNEAQ (reference sequence). The CDR3 length is 12 residues. The sample is drawn from a study of T cell responses to AZD1222 COVID-19 vaccine. Whole-study results and caveats: Spike-specific TCR breadth rose after two AZD1222 doses, and depth rose as well. Spike as a whole was targeted by vaccine-associated CD4 TCRs, dominant at 160-218 and 743-854. Donors in the cohort were predominantly white British and more often female, and clonal diversity was possibly underestimated.

Sequencing was performed with immunoSEQ multiplex PCR; in TCRdb, only in-frame clones are kept and a portion is missing. The sample yields more than 150,000 clones, about 88% seen once. The receptor's source is an adult who received the AZD1222 COVID-19 vaccine. The sequencing used peripheral blood, collected 28 days after the second AZD1222 dose. The V call is TRBV7-9, the J call TRBJ2-7, with 10 nucleotides matching TRBD1. Here the CDR3 reads CAGETGGFEQYF. In nucleotides, the CDR3 is TGTGCCGGCGAGACAGGGGGCTTCGAGCAGTACTTC.